The TCR beta chain described here comes from a study of blood T cell repertoires in COVID-19 (dated by TCRdb to the early 2020s). About the study as a whole: Collaborator samples came from the United States, Italy and Spain and covered acute and convalescent phases of COVID-19. The material from the prospective study consisted of cDNA or gDNA derived from T cells, B-cell-depleted T cells, or PBMCs. Deeply sampled blood TCRbeta repertoires from subjects exposed to, actively infected with, or recovered from COVID-19 were included in the dataset. The repertoires were released in a freely available public database intended as a resource for research on the immune response to SARS-CoV-2. Samples came from the ongoing ImmuneRACE study (first 160 participants) plus 1,254 subjects from 6 global collaborators. The sample metadata nearly always contained a de-identified subject ID, COVID-19 status, age in years and sex. Where available, HLA class I and class II types were obtained from metadata supplied by the sample provider rather than from assay-based typing. Paper-wide results and their limitations: The amount of clinical and demographic metadata varied by source and participant and was provided uncurated.

Participants in the prospective study were aged roughly 18 to 89 years, lived in 20 to 25 United States geographic areas, and enrolled through a virtual design. In the prospective study, participants were assigned to cohorts based on the clinical history participants reported in a screening survey and a study questionnaire. ImmuneRACE Cohort 3 recovered participants were defined by two consecutive negative NP/OP PCR tests, healthcare professional clearance, or symptom resolution. In the prospective study, whole blood, serum and a nasopharyngeal or oropharyngeal swab were collected from each participant by mobile phlebotomists. Additional blood draws and questionnaires over an approximately two-month period could optionally be provided by prospective study participants. Blood samples from the prospective study were shipped frozen or at room temperature prior to DNA extraction. On this clone itself: No antigen is known for it. No much larger clonotype is one base removed from it; base qualities were not supplied.

The immunoSEQ Assay, a bias-controlled multiplex PCR, was used to amplify TCRbeta CDR3 regions from genomic DNA. Under the source paper's analysis protocol: Within the assay, amplification of reference gene primers was used to estimate how many nucleated cells each sample contained. Sequence reads were collapsed and filtered to measure the absolute abundance of every unique TCRbeta CDR3 rearrangement. For each sample, productive Simpson clonality was calculated by taking the square root of Simpson's diversity index across productive rearrangements. This is the immuneACCESS table as TCRdb keeps it, with only in-frame sequences that have V and J called. A part of the clones is gone; compared with another copy, unresolved V genes explain less than half, and the rest is unexplained. V and J calls and clone size follow that table, whereas D and trimming were derived from the DNA. The sample table lists hundreds of thousands of clones, about nine tenths of them with a count of one. The ten largest account for approximately 8% of the sample.

V lost 0 bases and J lost 8 bases, and the count of bases not matched to a germline gene is 1. CDR1 KGHDR and CDR2 SFDVKD were looked up in the germline V gene. Counted from cysteine to phenylalanine, this CDR3 has 13 amino acids. Left in the record is the CDR3 DNA by itself, 39 bases read in frame from the first base. Sequenced material: PBMCs or T cells enriched from blood (not recorded which). In this chain, TRBV24-1 is recombined with TRBJ1-2; 8 central bases correspond to TRBD1. The TCR sequence derives from a woman aged 55-70 years who had recovered from COVID-19. The nucleotide sequence is given as TGTGCCACCAGTGATTTGACAGGGGGAGGCTACACCTTC. Its translation is CATSDLTGGGYTF.